Listed below are T cell receptor beta chains from one sample, sequenced in a study of blood T cell repertoires in COVID-19. Data came from immunoSEQ multiplex PCR; TCRdb stores just in-frame clones and leaves some out. The sample contains under 450,000 clones, approximately 86% of which appear only once. The sequenced sample consisted of peripheral blood. The receptors were gathered from a woman in her fifties or sixties with COVID-19, enrolled during active disease. The CDR3 runs from the conserved cysteine through the conserved F or W. Fields, in order: clone size, V gene, J gene, D gene, CDR3 DNA, CDR3 protein. The D gene is left open where the match is weak. Not all rows give a size; the values are once, few, many and, for expanded clones, a class.

abundance: -; v_gene: TRBV19; j_gene: TRBJ2-3; d_gene: TRBD1; CDR3nt: TGTGCCAGTAGTATAGGGACAGGGGGCCTTTATACGCAGTATTTT; CDR3aa: CASSIGTGGLYTQYF
abundance: -; v_gene: TRBV7-6; j_gene: TRBJ2-3; d_gene: -; CDR3nt: TGTGCCAGCAGCTTAGGTGCCCGGTTTAGCACAGATACGCAGTATTTT; CDR3aa: CASSLGARFSTDTQYF
abundance: -; v_gene: TRBV30; j_gene: TRBJ2-3; d_gene: TRBD1; CDR3nt: TGTGCCTGGCTAGGGACAGGGAGGGATACGCAGTATTTT; CDR3aa: CAWLGTGRDTQYF
abundance: once; v_gene: TRBV3-1/TRBV3-2; j_gene: TRBJ2-1; d_gene: TRBD2; CDR3nt: TGTGCCAGCAGCCCCGGGGGGGGCCGCGACAATGAGCAGTTCTTC; CDR3aa: CASSPGGGRDNEQFF
abundance: -; v_gene: TRBV6-5; j_gene: TRBJ1-1; d_gene: -; CDR3nt: TGTGCCAGCAGTTGGACGGGACTCCTGAACACTGAAGCTTTCTTT; CDR3aa: CASSWTGLLNTEAFF
abundance: -; v_gene: TRBV3-1/TRBV3-2; j_gene: TRBJ1-2; d_gene: TRBD1; CDR3nt: TGTGCCAGCAGGACAACAGGGGTAAACTATGGCTACACCTTC; CDR3aa: CASRTTGVNYGYTF
abundance: -; v_gene: TRBV10-3; j_gene: TRBJ1-1; d_gene: -; CDR3nt: TGTGCCATCAGTGAGGGGGAGGGTGAGACTGAAGCTTTCTTT; CDR3aa: CAISEGEGETEAFF
abundance: -; v_gene: TRBV27; j_gene: TRBJ1-5; d_gene: TRBD1; CDR3nt: TGTGCCAGCAGTTTTGGGACAGGGGGCAATCAGCCCCAGCATTTT; CDR3aa: CASSFGTGGNQPQHF
abundance: -; v_gene: TRBV18; j_gene: TRBJ1-1; d_gene: -; CDR3nt: TGTGCCAGCTCACCGGTATCAGGGGACACTGAAGCTTTCTTT; CDR3aa: CASSPVSGDTEAFF
abundance: -; v_gene: TRBV9; j_gene: TRBJ2-7; d_gene: -; CDR3nt: TGTGCCAGCAGCGCGGGGGTTAGCGAGCAGTACTTC; CDR3aa: CASSAGVSEQYF
abundance: -; v_gene: TRBV11-3; j_gene: TRBJ2-2; d_gene: -; CDR3nt: TGTGCCAGCAGCTTAGGGTCCAGGTCCGGGGAGCTGTTTTTT; CDR3aa: CASSLGSRSGELFF
abundance: -; v_gene: TRBV9; j_gene: TRBJ2-1; d_gene: TRBD2; CDR3nt: TGTGCCAGCAGCGCGCGGGGGGGCCTCTACAATGAGCAGTTCTTC; CDR3aa: CASSARGGLYNEQFF
abundance: -; v_gene: TRBV25-1; j_gene: TRBJ2-7; d_gene: TRBD1; CDR3nt: TGTGCCAGCAGTGAACCGGGACAGTCCTACGAGCAGTACTTC; CDR3aa: CASSEPGQSYEQYF
abundance: few; v_gene: TRBV6-2/TRBV6-3; j_gene: TRBJ2-7; d_gene: TRBD1; CDR3nt: TGTGCCAGCAGCCGGACAGGGGACTACGAGCAGTACTTC; CDR3aa: CASSRTGDYEQYF
abundance: -; v_gene: TRBV7-2; j_gene: TRBJ2-2; d_gene: TRBD1; CDR3nt: TGTGCCAGCAGCCAGGGGACAGCGAACACCGGGGAGCTGTTTTTT; CDR3aa: CASSQGTANTGELFF
abundance: -; v_gene: TRBV5-1; j_gene: TRBJ1-2; d_gene: -; CDR3nt: TGCGCCAGCAGCGACGGGTTCACGGGAGGCTACACCTTC; CDR3aa: CASSDGFTGGYTF
abundance: -; v_gene: TRBV6-6; j_gene: TRBJ2-7; d_gene: TRBD2; CDR3nt: TGTGCCGCGGGGGGAAACCCCTACGAGCAGTACTTC; CDR3aa: CAAGGNPYEQYF
abundance: -; v_gene: TRBV18; j_gene: TRBJ2-7; d_gene: TRBD1; CDR3nt: TGTGCCAGCTCACTAAACGGACAGGACCACGAGCAGTACTTC; CDR3aa: CASSLNGQDHEQYF
abundance: -; v_gene: TRBV19; j_gene: TRBJ1-6; d_gene: -; CDR3nt: TGTGCCAGTAGTTTCTCACAGAATTCACCCCTCCACTTT; CDR3aa: CASSFSQNSPLHF
abundance: -; v_gene: TRBV2; j_gene: TRBJ1-6; d_gene: -; CDR3nt: TGTGCCAGCAGCGATCGGGGGGGACGTTCACCCCTCCACTTT; CDR3aa: CASSDRGGRSPLHF
abundance: -; v_gene: TRBV6-5; j_gene: TRBJ2-2; d_gene: -; CDR3nt: TGTGCCAGTCGGTTGAACACCGGGGAGCTGTTTTTT; CDR3aa: CASRLNTGELFF
abundance: -; v_gene: TRBV5-6; j_gene: TRBJ2-2; d_gene: -; CDR3nt: TGTGCCAGCAGCTTGGGGTCGAGTACCGGGGAGCTGTTTTTT; CDR3aa: CASSLGSSTGELFF
abundance: -; v_gene: TRBV4-1; j_gene: TRBJ2-1; d_gene: TRBD2; CDR3nt: TGCGCCAGCAGCCAGAGGAGGCTAGCGGGAAATGAGCAGTTCTTC; CDR3aa: CASSQRRLAGNEQFF
abundance: -; v_gene: TRBV6-5; j_gene: TRBJ1-2; d_gene: TRBD1; CDR3nt: TGTGCCAGCAGCAACGGACAGGAGGCTGGCTACACCTTC; CDR3aa: CASSNGQEAGYTF
abundance: -; v_gene: TRBV7-9; j_gene: TRBJ1-4; d_gene: -; CDR3nt: TGTGCCAGCAGCTTAGCTGTGGGAGCTAATGAAAAACTGTTTTTT; CDR3aa: CASSLAVGANEKLFF
abundance: -; v_gene: TRBV7-3; j_gene: TRBJ2-7; d_gene: -; CDR3nt: TGTGCCAGCAGTTTACTCGGGGAACGGGCCTACGAGCAGTACTTC; CDR3aa: CASSLLGERAYEQYF
abundance: -; v_gene: TRBV6-5; j_gene: TRBJ1-2; d_gene: -; CDR3nt: TGTGCCAGCAGTTCCACAGGGTTTGGCGGCTACACCTTC; CDR3aa: CASSSTGFGGYTF
abundance: -; v_gene: TRBV11-3; j_gene: TRBJ1-1; d_gene: -; CDR3nt: TGTGCCAGCAGCTTATTCACAGGGTTCCATGAAGCTTTCTTT; CDR3aa: CASSLFTGFHEAFF
abundance: -; v_gene: TRBV2; j_gene: TRBJ1-1; d_gene: -; CDR3nt: TGTGCCAGCAGTGTGGGGAGCATTAACACTGAAGCTTTCTTT; CDR3aa: CASSVGSINTEAFF
abundance: few; v_gene: TRBV27; j_gene: TRBJ1-5; d_gene: TRBD1; CDR3nt: TGTGCCAGCAGTTTAAGGACAGGGGGCGGTTTGACCAATCAGCCCCAGCATTTT; CDR3aa: CASSLRTGGGLTNQPQHF
abundance: once; v_gene: TRBV2; j_gene: TRBJ2-7; d_gene: -; CDR3nt: TGTGCCAGCGAGGCAGCCAGCTCCTACGAGCAGTACTTC; CDR3aa: CASEAASSYEQYF